The TCR beta chain under discussion was sequenced for a study of circulating CD8 cells and anti-PD-1 response in melanoma. Regarding the study as a whole: Diversity ranked highest in DNEG and lowest in TIGIT subsets. Previously treated and treatment-naive patients were pooled together.

V was pared by 0 bases and J by 7 bases, with 8 bases of the junction left unmatched. Germline CDR1 reads SGHDT; CDR2 reads YYEEEE. The CDR3 extends over 16 amino acids. Four subsets defined by PD-1 and/or TIGIT were sorted from live CD3+CD8+TCRalphabeta+ cells. This clonotype qualifies as medium-sized. The antigen is unknown. Each library started from around 14 ng of total RNA using the QIAseq Immune Repertoire TCR panel. One entry per CDR3 protein results from TCRdb running MiXCR on the reads. The sample lists over a thousand distinct CDR3 sequences; approximately 10% were seen once. The rearrangement joins TRBV5-6 to TRBJ1-5; TRBD1 matches 9 bases. The receptor was isolated from a human donor with melanoma. The sample here was CD8+ T cells from PBMCs, taken at baseline or after one month of anti-PD-1 therapy (not recorded which). CDR3 sequence: CASSLAGTGYPQPQHF. CDR3 nucleotide sequence: TGTGCCAGCAGCTTGGCCGGGACAGGGTACCCCCAGCCCCAGCATTTT.